The rows below give T cell receptor beta chains drawn from one sample of a study of control samples from healthy donors and cancer patients. Produced via immunoSEQ multiplex PCR; TCRdb's table is partial and in-frame only. This table has about 160,000 clones, about 93% appearing once. Specimen: blood. The receptor source for this set is a woman in her sixties in good health. The CDR3 runs from the conserved cysteine through the conserved F or W. A D gene is named only where the DNA matches it firmly. The size of a clone is reported for some rows only, either as once, few or many, or as a class for expanded clones.

-	TRBD2	TRBV7-2	TRBJ2-5	TGTGCCAGCAGCTTAGCCGGGGGGGTACAAGAGACCCAGTACTTC	CASSLAGGVQETQYF
-	-	TRBV10-1	TRBJ1-1	TGCGCCAGCAGTGAGTCGGCAGTAGGCACTGAAGCTTTCTTT	CASSESAVGTEAFF
-	TRBD1	TRBV7-9	TRBJ1-6	TGTGCCAGCAGCCCCCGGACAGGAAGGGGGACACCCCTCCACTTT	CASSPRTGRGTPLHF
-	-	TRBV12-5	TRBJ1-6	TGTGCTAGTGCGGCAGGACTGGATAATTCACCCCTCCACTTT	CASAAGLDNSPLHF
-	-	TRBV10-3	TRBJ1-2	TGTGCCACCCAGGCGGGCGGGACGGATGGCTACACCTTC	CATQAGGTDGYTF
-	TRBD1	TRBV3-1/TRBV3-2	TRBJ2-7	TGTGCCAGCAGCCAAAATACAGGGGGCAGGTCCTACGAGCAGTACTTC	CASSQNTGGRSYEQYF
-	TRBD1	TRBV6-1	TRBJ1-2	TGTGCCAGCAGTGAAGAATACAGGGGCGGCGGCTACACCTTC	CASSEEYRGGGYTF
-	-	TRBV7-6	TRBJ1-1	TGTGCCAGCAGCTTCACCGGGACGGCGAACACTGAAGCTTTCTTT	CASSFTGTANTEAFF
-	-	TRBV5-1	TRBJ2-7	TGCGCCAGCAGCTTGACCGGGTCAATCCCCGAGCAGTACTTC	CASSLTGSIPEQYF
once	-	TRBV4-1	TRBJ1-2	TGCGCCAGCAGCCAAGCGGTTAACTATGGCTACACCTTC	CASSQAVNYGYTF
-	TRBD1	TRBV27	TRBJ1-5	TGTGCCAGCAGTCCTGGACAGGGGGGGTATAGCAATCAGCCCCAGCATTTT	CASSPGQGGYSNQPQHF
-	-	TRBV6-5	TRBJ2-5	TGTGCCAGCAGTTACTCGAGCGGTCGGGAGACCCAGTACTTC	CASSYSSGRETQYF
-	-	TRBV11-2	TRBJ1-2	TGTGCCAGCAGCTTAGGGGGGTTGGATGGCTACACCTTC	CASSLGGLDGYTF
-	-	TRBV4-3	TRBJ1-1	TGCGCCAGCACCTCAGAGGGATGGGGCACTGAAGCTTTCTTT	CASTSEGWGTEAFF
once	-	TRBV30	TRBJ1-4	TGTGCCTGGAGTGTCCATGGGAGAGCTAATGAAAAACTGTTTTTT	CAWSVHGRANEKLFF
-	-	TRBV4-1	TRBJ1-2	TGCGCCAGCAGCCAAGTCATGGTTTTTTCGGCTAACTATGGCTACACCTTC	CASSQVMVFSANYGYTF
-	-	TRBV6-6	TRBJ2-3	TGTGCCAGCAGTTACGGGCGGGGTCGCACAGATACGCAGTATTTT	CASSYGRGRTDTQYF
-	-	TRBV27	TRBJ1-2	TGTGCCAGCAGTTCGAACAGGGAAAACTATGGCTACACCTTC	CASSSNRENYGYTF
-	TRBD1	TRBV25-1	TRBJ1-2	TGTGCCAGCAGTGAATATCCCGGGACAGAGCGGGGCTACACCTTC	CASSEYPGTERGYTF
once	-	TRBV11-2	TRBJ1-1	TGTGCCAGCAGCTTTAGATGGGGGACGGGAGGAGCTGAAGCTTTCTTT	CASSFRWGTGGAEAFF
-	TRBD2	TRBV10-3	TRBJ2-2	TGTGCCATCAGTCCGGGACTAGCGGGGGGGCTCAACACCGGGGAGCTGTTTTTT	CAISPGLAGGLNTGELFF
-	TRBD1	TRBV4-1	TRBJ1-3	TGCGCCAGCAGCCAAGCACAGGGGGCTGGAAACACCATATATTTT	CASSQAQGAGNTIYF